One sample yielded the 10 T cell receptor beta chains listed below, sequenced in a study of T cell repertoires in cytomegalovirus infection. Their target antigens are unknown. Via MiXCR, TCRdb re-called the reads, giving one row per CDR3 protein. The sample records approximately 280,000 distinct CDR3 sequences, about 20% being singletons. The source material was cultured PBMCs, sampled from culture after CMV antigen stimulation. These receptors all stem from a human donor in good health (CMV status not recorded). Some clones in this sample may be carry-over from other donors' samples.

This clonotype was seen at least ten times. In DNA, the CDR3 is TGTGCCAGCAGTTTACAGGTTTCACCCCTCCACTTT. Translated: CASSLQVSPLHF. The V and J genes are TRBV12-3 or TRBV12-4 and TRBJ1-6; D is ambiguous. CDR3 length equals 12 residues. Trimming removed 2 bases at V and 9 bases at J, with 5 bases between.

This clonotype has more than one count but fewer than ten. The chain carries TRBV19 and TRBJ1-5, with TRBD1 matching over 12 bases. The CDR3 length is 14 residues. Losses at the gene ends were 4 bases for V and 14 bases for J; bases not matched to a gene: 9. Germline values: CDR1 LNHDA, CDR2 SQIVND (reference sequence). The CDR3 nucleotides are TGTGCCAGTAGTACCCCGGGACAGGGGGCCCCAAAGCATTTT. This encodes CASSTPGQGAPKHF.

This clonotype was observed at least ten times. The CDR3 protein is CASSYDGTRTNEQYF. In DNA, the CDR3 is TGTGCCAGCAGTTACGATGGGACCCGGACCAACGAGCAGTACTTC. J is TRBJ2-7 and V is TRBV6-2 or TRBV6-3; D is perhaps TRBD1 or TRBD2 (5 bases each). V was trimmed by 2 bases and J by 5 bases, leaving 16 bases between them. This CDR3 comprises 15 residues. Germline V gene lookup returns CDR1 MNHEY and CDR2 SVGEGT.

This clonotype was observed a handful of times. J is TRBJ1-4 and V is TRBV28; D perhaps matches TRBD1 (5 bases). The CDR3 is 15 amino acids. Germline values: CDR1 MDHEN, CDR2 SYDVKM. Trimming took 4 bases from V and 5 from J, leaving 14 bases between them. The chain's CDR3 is CASSSPREGNEKLFF. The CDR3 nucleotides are TGTGCCAGCAGTTCCCCCAGGGAGGGGAATGAAAAACTGTTTTTT.

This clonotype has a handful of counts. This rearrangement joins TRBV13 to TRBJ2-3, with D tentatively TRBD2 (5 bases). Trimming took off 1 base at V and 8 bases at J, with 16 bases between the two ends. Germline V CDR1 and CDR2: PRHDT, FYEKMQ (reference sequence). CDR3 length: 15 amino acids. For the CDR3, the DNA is TGTGCCAGCAGCTTAGACCTAGCTCGGGATGGTACGCAGTATTTT. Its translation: CASSLDLARDGTQYF.

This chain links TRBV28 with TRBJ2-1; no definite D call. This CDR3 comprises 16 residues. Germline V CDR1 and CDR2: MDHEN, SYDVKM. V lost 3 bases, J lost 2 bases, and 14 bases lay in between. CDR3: CASSFSPDGPYNEQFF. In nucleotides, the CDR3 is TGTGCCAGCAGTTTCTCTCCGGACGGACCCTACAATGAGCAGTTCTTC. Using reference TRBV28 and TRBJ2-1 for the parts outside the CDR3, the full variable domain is DVKVTQSSRYLVKRTGEKVFLECVQDMDHENMFWYRQDPGLGLRLIYFSYDVKMKEKGDIPEGYSVSREKKERFSLILESASTNQTSMYLCASSFSPDGPYNEQFFGPGTRLTVL.

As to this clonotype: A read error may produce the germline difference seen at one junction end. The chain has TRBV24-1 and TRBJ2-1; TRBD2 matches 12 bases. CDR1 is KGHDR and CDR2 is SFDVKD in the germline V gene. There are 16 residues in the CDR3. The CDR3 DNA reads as TGTGCCACCAGTGACATGGGACTAGCGGGCTACAGTGAGCAGTTCTTC. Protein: CATSDMGLAGYSEQFF.

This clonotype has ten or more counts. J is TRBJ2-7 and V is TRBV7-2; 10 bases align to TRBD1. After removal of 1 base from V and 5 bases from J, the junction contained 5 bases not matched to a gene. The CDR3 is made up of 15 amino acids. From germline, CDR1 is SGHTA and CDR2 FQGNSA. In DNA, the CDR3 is TGTGCCAGCAGCTTAGGACAGGGGGCGATTGACGAGCAGTACTTC. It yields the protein CASSLGQGAIDEQYF.

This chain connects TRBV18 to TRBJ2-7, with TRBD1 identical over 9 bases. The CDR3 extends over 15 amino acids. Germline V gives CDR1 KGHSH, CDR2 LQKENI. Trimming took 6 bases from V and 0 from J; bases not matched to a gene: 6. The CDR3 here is CASSIGTGSSYEQYV. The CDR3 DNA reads TGTGCCAGCTCGATAGGGACAGGGAGCTCCTACGAGCAGTACGTC.

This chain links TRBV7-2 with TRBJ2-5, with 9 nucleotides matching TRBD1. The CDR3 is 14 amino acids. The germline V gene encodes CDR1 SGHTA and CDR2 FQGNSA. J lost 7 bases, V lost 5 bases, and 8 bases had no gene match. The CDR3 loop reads CASSARDREVTQYF. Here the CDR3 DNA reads TGTGCCAGCAGCGCCCGGGACAGGGAAGTGACCCAGTACTTC.